The clone carrying this T cell receptor (beta chain) was observed a few times. Its antigen is not known. The data belong to a study of T-cell memory formation after mild COVID-19. Study-wide background: Across donors, TCR clusters were largely donor specific. Points from the study as a whole: Day 15 to 85 contracting clones showed balanced CD4/CD8; later expanders leaned CD4+. The SARS-CoV-2 specificity of second-wave clones reaching peak at day 37 remained unverified.

With 5 bases removed from V and 2 bases from J, the gap between germline ends came to 12 bases. The CDR3 has 14 amino acids. The germline gives CDR1 SGHRS, CDR2 YFSETQ. Each CDR3 protein is one row after TCRdb ran MiXCR on the 5' RACE reads. The sample has about 340,000 distinct CDR3 sequences; about 15% are singletons. Sequencing input: PBMCs or a T cell subset sorted from them (not recorded which). The clonotype was recovered from a man aged 18 to 29 who had mild COVID-19 (a few samples of this study predate the infection). Cell type and time point are not known. V is TRBV5-1 and J is TRBJ2-3, with a tentative D call TRBD1 (6 bases). CDR3 loop: CASRPGEPTDTQYF. CDR3 bases: TGCGCCAGCAGACCAGGGGAGCCCACAGATACGCAGTATTTT.